The T cell receptor (beta chain) described here comes from a study of cytomegalovirus exposure and HLA in healthy donors listed by TCRdb under 2017. With regard to the full study: A later analysis indicated that the 100 to 150 validation repertoires were generated on the platform also employed for the roughly 650 repertoires of the first cohort. The aim of the study was to test whether cataloging public T cell receptors could identify signatures of past pathogen exposure. To predict cytomegalovirus infection status, the study brought together high-throughput TCR immunosequencing, statistical association of individual TCRs with disease status, and machine learning. Besides the first cohort of more than 650 subjects, a separate validation cohort made up of 95 to 150 different subjects was used.

The receptor library was made with the immunoSEQ multiplex PCR assay. The paper's data handling went like this. A statistical classification framework was built for diagnosing cytomegalovirus status from the catalog of TCR beta chain sequences. Not all clones reach the TCRdb copy of this immuneACCESS table, which keeps in-frame sequences only. Checked studies attribute under half of the gap to unresolved V genes and leave the rest unexplained. That table furnishes V, J and clone size, whereas the DNA furnished D and trimming. The sample records under 400,000 clones, 88% of which are singletons. The ten largest make up over 0.9% of the sample. The donors were included in the validation cohort of 130 or so subjects, a group kept apart from the roughly 670-subject first cohort. With respect to this clone: This clone's antigen is unknown. No clone much larger than this one lies a single base away; base qualities are absent.

The germline V gene encodes CDR1 SGDLS and CDR2 YYNGEE. V loses 2 bases at its end and J loses 7 bases; junction bases beyond the gene matches: 4. Including cysteine and phenylalanine, the CDR3 has 15 amino acids. Just the 45-base CDR3 DNA is kept, in frame starting at base 1. General findings and caveats noted by the study authors: A later analysis lacked HLA typing for the validation cohort, so it scored co-occurrence in that cohort across all 110 or so repertoires. According to the authors, the approach could potentially be generalized to other disease states and immunological phenotypes. The classifier was reported to diagnose cytomegalovirus status with high specificity and sensitivity in both the original and validation cohorts. While some public TCRs were present in many individuals, most TCR sequences turned up only very rarely across donors. Of the cluster scores, 85% to 95% were above 0 in a later analysis, which found that TCRs clustered in the first cohort also tended to co-occur in the 130 or so validation repertoires. A total of roughly 160 TCR beta chains were listed by the study as associated with cytomegalovirus. A few of the identified cytomegalovirus-associated TCR beta chains were confirmed in vitro to be specific for cytomegalovirus antigens.

The sequenced sample was PBMCs. The clonotype comes from a man younger than 45 in good health and CMV-seronegative. The chain was built from TRBV9 and TRBJ1-6, with 9 junctional bases fitting TRBD1. The CDR3 amino acid sequence is: CASSVDRGLNSPLHF. In nucleotides, the sequence is TGTGCCAGCAGCGTGGACAGGGGTTTGAATTCACCCCTCCACTTT.